This T cell receptor beta chain originates from a study of T cell responses to AZD1222 COVID-19 vaccine. Using immunoSEQ multiplex PCR, the repertoire was profiled, and TCRdb retains in-frame clones only, with some absent. The table includes 130,000 to 150,000 clones, around 83% detected once. Samples with a second dose at about 4 or about 12 weeks were pooled together. This receptor was identified in an adult who received the AZD1222 COVID-19 vaccine. The material sequenced was peripheral blood, taken 28 days after the second AZD1222 dose.

The CDR3 nucleotides are TGTGCCAGCAGCCAGGGCTACTACGAGCAGTACTTC. Translating it yields CASSQGYYEQYF. This rearrangement joins TRBV14 to TRBJ2-7; D not resolved. The CDR3 totals 12 residues. V lost 3 bases, J lost 3 bases, and 6 bases lay in between. Germline V gene data show CDR1 as SGHDN and CDR2 as FVKESK. The full variable domain, with the rest looked up from reference TRBV14 and TRBJ2-7, is EAGVTQFPSHSVIEKGQTVTLRCDPISGHDNLYWYRRVMGKEIKFLLHFVKESKQDESGMPNNRFLAERTGGTYSTLKVQPAELEDSGVYFCASSQGYYEQYFGPGTRLTVT.